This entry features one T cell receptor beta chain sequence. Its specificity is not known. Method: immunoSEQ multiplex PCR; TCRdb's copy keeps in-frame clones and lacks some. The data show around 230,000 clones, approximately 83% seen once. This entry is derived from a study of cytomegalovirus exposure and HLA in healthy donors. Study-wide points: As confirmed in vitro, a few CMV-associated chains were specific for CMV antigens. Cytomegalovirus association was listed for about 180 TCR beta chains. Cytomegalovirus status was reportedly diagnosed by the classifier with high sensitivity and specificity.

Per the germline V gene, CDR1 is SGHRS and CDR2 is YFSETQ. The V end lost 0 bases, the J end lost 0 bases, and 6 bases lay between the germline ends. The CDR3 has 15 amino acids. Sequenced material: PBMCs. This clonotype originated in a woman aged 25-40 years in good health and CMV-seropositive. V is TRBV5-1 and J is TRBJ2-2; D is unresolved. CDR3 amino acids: CASSLDRANTGELFF. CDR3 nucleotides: TGCGCCAGCAGCTTGGACAGAGCGAACACCGGGGAGCTGTTTTTT.